This TCR beta chain came from a study of PD-1 blockade in classical Hodgkin lymphoma. With no exception, relapse followed autologous stem cell transplantation in all patients, and brentuximab vedotin exposure varied. Patients reached a best response of complete response, partial response or progressive disease. General observations from the study: Those starting nivolumab under 1 year post-ASCT were excluded. Only CD4+ TCR diversity, not CD8+, had risen significantly by C4D1.

Repertoires were generated with immunoSEQ multiplex PCR, while TCRdb's copy carries only in-frame clones and drops some. This table has approximately 61,000 clones, 85% to 90% appearing once. Of note for this clone: The antigen is undetermined.

The specimen was peripheral blood mononuclear cells (PBMCs), collected at baseline. This clonotype was obtained from a human donor with classical Hodgkin lymphoma.

CDR3 region: CASSTDTAGTSGNTF. DNA for the CDR3: TGCGCCAGCTCTACGGACACCGCCGGAACCTCAGGAAACACCTTC. The chain is built from TRBV5-1 and TRBJ1-2; D is possibly TRBD1 (5 bases). Germline V gene lookup returns CDR1 SGHRS and CDR2 YFSETQ. With 7 bases removed from V and 12 bases from J, the gap between germline ends came to 28 bases. The CDR3 loop spans 15 amino acids. Using reference TRBV5-1 and TRBJ1-2 for the parts outside the CDR3, the full variable domain is KAGVTQTPRYLIKTRGQQVTLSCSPISGHRSVSWYQQTPGQGLQFLFEYFSETQRNKGNFPGRFSGRQFSNSRSEMNVSTLELGDSALYLCASSTDTAGTSGNTFGSGTRLTVV.